This TCR beta chain was documented in a study of OX40 agonist ivuxolimab in advanced cancers. Study at large: Every 2 weeks, patients got intravenous ivuxolimab at one of six dose levels (0.01-10 mg/kg).

Broader study findings: On average, CD8+ T cells had more expanded clones than CD4+. At 0.1 to 3.0 mg/kg and by week 6, CD4+ and CD8+ T cells in the blood had expanded clonally.

This clone turned up a few times. As yet, its antigen is unknown. The table came from immunoSEQ multiplex PCR; TCRdb's copy has only in-frame clones and leaves some out. The table has 15,000 to 20,000 clones, 80% to 90% seen once; the top ten hold approximately 14%. Specimen: CD4+ or CD8+ T cells sorted from blood, collected in a trial of the OX40 agonist ivuxolimab. The source is an adult with an advanced solid tumor such as melanoma, head and neck, liver or kidney cancer.

The DNA for the CDR3 is TGTGCCAGCAGCACTGACAGAAATGAGCAGTTCTTC. Amino acids: CASSTDRNEQFF. The chain is built from TRBV5-8 and TRBJ2-1, with D possibly matching TRBD1 (5 bases). Trimming took off 4 bases at V and 7 bases at J, with 9 bases between the two ends. Germline CDR1 reads SGHTS; CDR2 reads YDEGEE. CDR3 size: 12 residues.